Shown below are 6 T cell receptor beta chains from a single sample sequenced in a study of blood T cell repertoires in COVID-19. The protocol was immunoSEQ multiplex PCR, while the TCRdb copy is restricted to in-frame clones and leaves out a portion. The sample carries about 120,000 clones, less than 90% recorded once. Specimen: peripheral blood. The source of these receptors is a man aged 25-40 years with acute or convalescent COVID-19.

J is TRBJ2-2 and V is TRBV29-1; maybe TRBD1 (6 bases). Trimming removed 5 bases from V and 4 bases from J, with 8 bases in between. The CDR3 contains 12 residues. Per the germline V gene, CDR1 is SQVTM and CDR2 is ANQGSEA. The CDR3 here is CSVWTVTGELFF. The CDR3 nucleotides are TGCAGCGTTTGGACAGTCACCGGGGAGCTGTTTTTT.

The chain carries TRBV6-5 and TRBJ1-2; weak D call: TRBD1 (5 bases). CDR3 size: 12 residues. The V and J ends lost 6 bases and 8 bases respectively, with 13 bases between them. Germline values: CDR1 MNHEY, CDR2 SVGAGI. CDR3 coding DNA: TGTGCCAGCAGCCTAGACAGTCTAGGCTACACCTTC. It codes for CASSLDSLGYTF.

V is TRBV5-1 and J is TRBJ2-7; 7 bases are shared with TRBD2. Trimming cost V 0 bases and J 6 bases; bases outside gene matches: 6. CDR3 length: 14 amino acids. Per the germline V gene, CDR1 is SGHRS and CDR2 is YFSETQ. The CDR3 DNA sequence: TGCGCCAGCAGCTTGGCCGGGACTAACTCCGAGCAGTACGTC. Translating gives CASSLAGTNSEQYV.

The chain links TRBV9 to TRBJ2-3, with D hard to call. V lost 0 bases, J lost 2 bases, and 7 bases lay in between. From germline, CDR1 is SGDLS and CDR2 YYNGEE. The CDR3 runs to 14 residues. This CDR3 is CASSVVQNTDTQYF. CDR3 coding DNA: TGTGCCAGCAGCGTAGTTCAGAACACAGATACGCAGTATTTT.

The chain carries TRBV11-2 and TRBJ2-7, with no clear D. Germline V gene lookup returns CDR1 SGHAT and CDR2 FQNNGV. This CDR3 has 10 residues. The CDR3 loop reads CTYKSYEQYV. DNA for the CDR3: TGCACATATAAGTCCTACGAGCAGTACGTC.

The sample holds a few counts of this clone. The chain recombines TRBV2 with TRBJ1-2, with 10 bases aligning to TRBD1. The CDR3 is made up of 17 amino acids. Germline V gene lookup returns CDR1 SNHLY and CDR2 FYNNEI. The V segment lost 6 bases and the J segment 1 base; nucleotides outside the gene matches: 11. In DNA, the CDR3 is TGTGCCAGCAGCGTCGATACCGGGACAGGGGTTAACTATGGCTACACCTTC. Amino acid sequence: CASSVDTGTGVNYGYTF.